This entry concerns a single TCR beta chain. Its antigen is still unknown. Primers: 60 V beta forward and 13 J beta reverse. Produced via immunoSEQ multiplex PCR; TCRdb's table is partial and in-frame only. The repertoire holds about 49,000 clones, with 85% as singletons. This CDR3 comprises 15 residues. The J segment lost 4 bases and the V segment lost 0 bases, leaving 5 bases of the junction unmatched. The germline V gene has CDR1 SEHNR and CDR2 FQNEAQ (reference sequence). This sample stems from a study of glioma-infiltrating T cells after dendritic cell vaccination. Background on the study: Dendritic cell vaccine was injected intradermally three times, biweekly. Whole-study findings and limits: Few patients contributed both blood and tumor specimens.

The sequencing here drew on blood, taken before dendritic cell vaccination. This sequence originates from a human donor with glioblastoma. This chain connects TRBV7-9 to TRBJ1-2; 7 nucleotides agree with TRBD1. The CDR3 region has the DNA TGTGCCAGCAGCTTAGCTCAGACAGGGCCCTATGGCTACACCTTC. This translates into CASSLAQTGPYGYTF.